A single sample gave rise to the 30 T cell receptor beta chains below, sequenced in a study of long-term antiretroviral therapy in people with HIV. The libraries were made with immunoSEQ v3.0 at survey level. Profiled with immunoSEQ multiplex PCR; TCRdb holds only in-frame clones, not every one. In the table there are approximately 15,000 clones, around 80% of which are singletons. This specimen consisted of unsorted PBMCs, obtained 0.1 years after starting antiretroviral therapy. The receptors were sampled from a man between 18 and 29 years old with HIV.

The rearrangement uses TRBV27 and TRBJ2-2, with TRBD1 as a possible D gene (6 bases). This CDR3 comprises 17 residues. Germline CDR1 is MNHEY and CDR2 is SMNVEV (reference sequence). Trimming cost V 2 bases and J 4 bases, with 17 bases left between them. This CDR3 reads CASSLGRWTELTGELFF. In DNA, the CDR3 is TGTGCCAGCAGTTTAGGTCGGTGGACAGAGCTCACCGGGGAGCTGTTTTTT.

This clone was seen a handful of times. For the CDR3, the DNA is TGTGCCAGCAGCTTGGGGGGCTTCGGCTACACCTTC. Its translation: CASSLGGFGYTF. The J gene is TRBJ1-2, the V gene TRBV7-9, with D perhaps matching TRBD1 (6 bases). The V gene's germline CDR1 is SEHNR and CDR2 FQNEAQ (reference sequence). Trimming left V 3 bases short and J 8 bases short, with 10 bases between. The CDR3 is made up of 12 amino acids.

This chain connects TRBV7-2 to TRBJ1-1; D is unclear. The CDR3 consists of 16 residues. Germline assignment: CDR1 SGHTA and CDR2 FQGNSA. V was trimmed by 2 bases and J by 0 bases, leaving 13 bases between them. In DNA, the CDR3 is TGTGCCAGCAGCTTAATAGGTACTGCCCTGAACACTGAAGCTTTCTTT. Translating gives CASSLIGTALNTEAFF. Together with reference TRBV7-2 and TRBJ1-1, the CDR3 gives the full variable domain: GAGVSQSPSNKVTEKGKDVELRCDPISGHTALYWYRQSLGQGLEFLIYFQGNSAPDKSGLPSDRFSAERTGGSVSTLTIQRTQQEDSAVYLCASSLIGTALNTEAFFGQGTRLTVV.

The table lists this clone with a few counts. J is TRBJ2-7 and V is TRBV2; 7 nucleotides align to TRBD1. V was clipped by 6 bases and J by 1 base; unmatched bases: 9. Germline CDR1 reads SNHLY; CDR2 reads FYNNEI. The CDR3 contains 15 residues. CDR3 nucleotide sequence: TGTGCCAGCAGGAGTTCGACAGGGCCTTCCTACGAGCAGTACTTC. Translation gives CASRSSTGPSYEQYF.

The chain couples TRBV5-6 to TRBJ2-7; D is unclear. Germline V lookup: CDR1 SGHDT, CDR2 YYEEEE. The CDR3 has 12 residues. Trimming left V 0 bases short and J 6 bases short, with 7 bases between. CDR3 loop: CASSLGQAEQYF. The CDR3 DNA reads as TGTGCCAGCAGCTTGGGTCAGGCCGAGCAGTACTTC. The full variable domain, its missing parts supplied by reference TRBV5-6 and TRBJ2-7, is DAGVTQSPTHLIKTRGQQVTLRCSPKSGHDTVSWYQQALGQGPQFIFQYYEEEERQRGNFPDRFSGHQFPNYSSELNVNALLLGDSALYLCASSLGQAEQYFGPGTRLTVT.

This clone was counted between two and nine times. As DNA, the CDR3 is TGTGCCAGCATTGGCCGGGACAGGGGAAATGGCTACACCTTC. It is translated as CASIGRDRGNGYTF. The V gene is TRBV25-1, the J gene TRBJ1-2; 10 bases match TRBD1. Germline values: CDR1 MGHDK, CDR2 SYGVNS. The J segment lost 6 bases and the V segment lost 7 bases, leaving 8 bases of the junction unmatched. CDR3 length: 14 residues.

This chain links TRBV6-1 with TRBJ1-1; 7 nucleotides match TRBD1. V shed 10 bases, J shed 5 bases, and the junction held 10 bases outside the gene matches. The germline V gene encodes CDR1 MNHNS and CDR2 SASEGT. The CDR3 runs to 13 residues. CDR3 loop: CAISIQGGTEAFF. In DNA form, the CDR3 reads TGTGCCATCTCTATTCAGGGGGGAACTGAAGCTTTCTTT.

The chain uses TRBV13 and TRBJ1-2; tentative D call: TRBD1 (5 bases). Germline CDR1 is PRHDT and CDR2 is FYEKMQ (reference sequence). This CDR3 contains 14 residues. V was pared by 2 bases and J by 2 bases, with 9 bases between. CDR3 nucleotide sequence: TGTGCCAGCAGCTTACCAGGGACCAACTATGGCTACACCTTC. Translating it yields CASSLPGTNYGYTF. The full variable domain, rest sourced from reference TRBV13 and TRBJ1-2, is AAGVIQSPRHLIKEKRETATLKCYPIPRHDTVYWYQQGPGQDPQFLISFYEKMQSDKGSIPDRFSAQQFSDYHSELNMSSLELGDSALYFCASSLPGTNYGYTFGSGTRLTVV.

This chain uses TRBV6-5 with TRBJ1-2; 12 bases match TRBD1. This CDR3 has 14 residues. The J segment lost 7 bases and the V segment lost 5 bases, leaving 5 bases of the junction unmatched. Germline values: CDR1 MNHEY, CDR2 SVGAGI. The DNA for the CDR3 is TGTGCCAGCAGTCCGGGACAGGGGGCTGCTGGCTACACCTTC. This sequence encodes CASSPGQGAAGYTF.

This clone has a single count. V gene TRBV6-6 combines with J gene TRBJ1-1, with a weak D call TRBD1 (5 bases). This CDR3 comprises 15 residues. Trimming cost V 5 bases and J 2 bases, with 15 bases left between them. The V gene's germline CDR1 is MNHNY and CDR2 SVGAGI (reference sequence). The CDR3 nucleotides read TGTGCCAGCAGTCAATCCGGGACTGGCAACACTGAAGCTTTCTTT. As protein: CASSQSGTGNTEAFF.

The genes are TRBV9 and TRBJ2-3; unclear D gene. Trimming took 1 base from V and 0 from J, leaving 12 bases between them. The CDR3 extends over 16 amino acids. Germline values: CDR1 SGDLS, CDR2 YYNGEE. DNA for the CDR3: TGTGCCAGCAGCGTATATGGTGGCGCCAGCACAGATACGCAGTATTTT. Its protein product is CASSVYGGASTDTQYF.

The chain uses TRBV27 and TRBJ2-1; 13 bases match TRBD2. The CDR3 loop spans 16 amino acids. Trimming cost V 5 bases and J 10 bases; bases outside gene matches: 11. From germline, CDR1 is MNHEY and CDR2 SMNVEV (reference sequence). In nucleotides, the CDR3 is TGTGCCAGCAGTCCACTACTAGCGGGAGGGAAGGGGGAGCAGTTCTTC. Encoded protein: CASSPLLAGGKGEQFF.

This clone is termed large. V and J are TRBV6-1 and TRBJ1-5; D possibly corresponds to TRBD1 (6 bases). Germline V gives CDR1 MNHNS, CDR2 SASEGT. The CDR3 has 14 amino acids. Trimming left V 6 bases short and J 2 bases short, with 11 bases between. The CDR3 spells CASRQGWGNQPQHF. The CDR3 region has the DNA TGTGCCAGCAGACAGGGTTGGGGCAATCAGCCCCAGCATTTT.

This chain links TRBV4-1 with TRBJ1-4, with a possible D match to TRBD1 (6 bases). Germline CDR1 reads MGHRA; CDR2 reads YSYEKL. V was clipped by 0 bases and J by 4 bases, with 9 bases between them. The CDR3 spans 15 residues. CDR3 coding DNA: TGCGCCAGCAGCCAAGAAGGGGGATTTAATGAAAAACTGTTTTTT. It encodes CASSQEGGFNEKLFF.

The V gene is TRBV7-6, the J gene TRBJ1-1, with 12 bases lining up with TRBD1. The CDR3 consists of 18 residues. CDR1 SGHVS and CDR2 FNYEAQ come from the germline V gene. The J segment lost 5 bases and the V segment lost 3 bases, leaving 13 bases of the junction unmatched. CDR3 region: CASSFLEGQGARRTEAFF. DNA of the CDR3: TGTGCCAGCAGCTTCCTTGAGGGACAGGGGGCGCGTCGGACTGAAGCTTTCTTT.

This clone appeared a few times. The chain is built from TRBV5-4 and TRBJ2-7; no reliable D call. The CDR3 is 12 residues long. V dropped 0 bases and J dropped 4 bases, with 5 bases sitting between them. Germline CDR1 SGHNT, CDR2 YYREEE (reference sequence). CDR3 amino acids: CASSLDRYEQYF. Here the CDR3 DNA reads TGTGCCAGCAGCTTGGACCGTTACGAGCAGTACTTC.

The chain couples TRBV21-1 to TRBJ2-5; the table's D call, TRBD2, was not checked against the DNA. TRBV21-1 is reported as a pseudogene. The CDR3 covers 19 residues. The CDR3 nucleotides read TGTGCCAGCAGCAAGGGCGAGTATCGGGGATCCGGAGCCCAAGAGACCCAGTACTTC. As protein: CASSKGEYRGSGAQETQYF.

The chain links TRBV9 to TRBJ1-3; a possible D gene is TRBD1 (5 bases). Trimming cost V 2 bases and J 8 bases, with 11 bases left between them. The germline gives CDR1 SGDLS, CDR2 YYNGEE. The CDR3 is made up of 13 amino acids. The CDR3 DNA sequence: TGTGCCAGCAGCGTCGGGGGTGGGGACACCATATATTTT. This codes for CASSVGGGDTIYF.

The genes are TRBV6-5 and TRBJ1-5; 8 positions agree with TRBD1. The ends lost 5 bases at V and 5 bases at J; junction bases unmatched: 2. Germline lookup yields CDR1 MNHEY and CDR2 SVGAGI. CDR3 size: 13 residues. CDR3 DNA sequence: TGTGCCAGCAGTCAGACAGGGGATCAGCCCCAGCATTTT. Its translation: CASSQTGDQPQHF.

The chain has TRBV10-3 and TRBJ2-1; 7 positions agree with TRBD2. The V gene end was trimmed by 2 bases and the J gene end by 10 bases; junction bases not matched to a gene: 14. This CDR3 contains 16 residues. Germline V gene sequence: CDR1 ENHRY, CDR2 SYGVKD. CDR3 bases: TGTGCCATCAGTGAGGTACCCGGACTAGTGATGGGGGAGCAGTTCTTC. As protein: CAISEVPGLVMGEQFF.

V gene TRBV4-1 combines with J gene TRBJ2-1; TRBD1 or TRBD2 may be the D gene (5 bases each). V was shortened by 4 bases and J by 3 bases, with 16 bases between the two germline ends. This CDR3 has 16 residues. Germline loops: CDR1 MGHRA, CDR2 YSYEKL. CDR3 in amino acids: CASSLARDQNYNEQFF. Here the CDR3 DNA reads TGCGCCAGCAGCCTAGCCCGGGACCAGAACTACAATGAGCAGTTCTTC.

The chain carries TRBV18 and TRBJ2-5, with D perhaps TRBD1 (6 bases). V was shortened by 5 bases and J by 3 bases, with 10 bases between the two germline ends. Per germline, CDR1 KGHSH and CDR2 LQKENI. The CDR3 runs 13 residues. The CDR3 here is CASSRAGEETQYF. The CDR3 nucleotides read TGTGCCAGCTCAAGGGCAGGGGAAGAGACCCAGTACTTC. Together with reference TRBV18 and TRBJ2-5, the CDR3 gives the full variable domain: NAGVMQNPRHLVRRRGQEARLRCSPMKGHSHVYWYRQLPEEGLKFMVYLQKENIIDESGMPKERFSAEFPKEGPSILRIQQVVRGDSAAYFCASSRAGEETQYFGPGTRLLVL.

The CDR3: CASTTGQGNSYQPQHF. CDR3 sequence (DNA): TGTGCCAGTACCACAGGACAGGGGAACTCATATCAGCCCCAGCATTTT. The rearrangement links TRBV19 to TRBJ1-5, with 9 bases aligning to TRBD1. V lost 7 bases, J lost 5 bases, and 12 bases stayed unmatched. The CDR3 has 16 residues. Germline-derived CDR1 and CDR2 are LNHDA and SQIVND (reference sequence).

The V gene is TRBV7-6, the J gene TRBJ2-2; 9 bases map to TRBD1. The V and J ends lost 4 bases and 4 bases, in that order; junction bases with no gene match: 7. The CDR3 is made up of 16 amino acids. Per germline, CDR1 SGHVS and CDR2 FNYEAQ. The CDR3 nucleotides read TGTGCCAGCAGCTACACAGGGGGCTCTAGCACCGGGGAGCTGTTTTTT. Translating gives CASSYTGGSSTGELFF.

In this sample, this clone is medium-sized (0.01 to 0.1%). This chain connects TRBV9 to TRBJ2-2, with D unclear. Trimming cost V 5 bases and J 0 bases, with 2 bases left between them. This CDR3 region has 12 residues. CDR1 and CDR2 (germline): SGDLS, YYNGEE. CDR3 in amino acids: CASRPNTGELFF. The CDR3, as DNA: TGTGCCAGCAGGCCGAACACCGGGGAGCTGTTTTTT. Complete variable domain (other parts from reference TRBV9 and TRBJ2-2): DSGVTQTPKHLITATGQRVTLRCSPRSGDLSVYWYQQSLDQGLQFLIQYYNGEERAKGNILERFSAQQFPDLHSELNLSSLELGDSALYFCASRPNTGELFFGEGSRLTVL.

V gene TRBV7-8 combines with J gene TRBJ1-4; D unresolved. CDR3 length: 14 residues. With 3 bases removed from V and 0 bases from J, the gap between germline ends came to 5 bases. Germline V lookup: CDR1 SGHVS, CDR2 FQNEAQ. For the CDR3, the DNA is TGTGCCAGCAGCTTGAGCCCAACTAATGAAAAACTGTTTTTT. Translating it yields CASSLSPTNEKLFF.

This clone was recorded once. This chain links TRBV28 with TRBJ1-5, with no clear D. CDR1 and CDR2 (germline): MDHEN, SYDVKM. Trimming stripped 5 bases from V and 4 bases from J, with 15 bases between. The CDR3 is 15 amino acids. CDR3 region: CASSLVVNPNQPQHF. As DNA, the CDR3 is TGTGCCAGCAGTCTCGTGGTGAACCCGAATCAGCCCCAGCATTTT.

The CDR3 DNA sequence: TGTGCCAGCAGTTACGCCCTCGGGAGTGAAAAACTGTTTTTT. Its protein is CASSYALGSEKLFF. This rearrangement joins TRBV6-5 to TRBJ1-4, with D hard to call. Germline CDR1 is MNHEY and CDR2 is SVGAGI. The ends were cut back, 2 bases at V and 7 bases at J, with 11 bases in the middle. The CDR3 sequence is 14 residues long.

V is TRBV4-1 and J is TRBJ1-5, with a weak D call TRBD1 (5 bases). The CDR3 is 14 residues long. The V gene lost 1 base and the J gene lost 10 bases, with 14 bases spanning the gap. Germline-derived CDR1 and CDR2 are MGHRA and YSYEKL. DNA for the CDR3: TGCGCCAGCAGCCAAGTGACGGGGCTTTCCCCCCAGCATTTT. Protein product: CASSQVTGLSPQHF.

This chain uses TRBV11-3 with TRBJ2-5; TRBD1 agrees at 7 bases. The germline gives CDR1 SGHNT, CDR2 YENEEA. V was clipped by 4 bases and J by 5 bases; unmatched bases: 10. The CDR3 sequence is 15 residues long. The CDR3 DNA reads as TGTGCCAGCAGCTCCGGGACAGAGAGGACGGAGACCCAGTACTTC. Amino acid sequence: CASSSGTERTETQYF.